The 30 T cell receptor beta chains listed next were all sequenced from one sample in a study of beta chain features in type 1 diabetes (dated by TCRdb to 2016 to 2019). To prepare the library, the immunoSEQ multiplex PCR assay was applied. The High Capacity cDNA Reverse Transcription Kit was used to reverse transcribe all of the isolated RNA, meaning that expressed TCRB transcripts were what got sequenced. The table was pulled from immuneACCESS by TCRdb, which kept in-frame rearrangements only. Such tables lose some clones; where checked, under half of the loss comes from unresolved V genes, and the rest has no known cause. A total of 350,000 or so clones appear in this sample, around a fifth of them only once. The ten largest clones represent 0.044% of the sample. Sequenced: naive CD4+ T cells from blood. The label giving this sample's cell subset or site can be read as: true naive CD4+ T cells. The origin of the receptors is a woman aged 18-35 years in good health.

This clone came up once. This sequence joins TRBV28 and TRBJ1-2, with TRBD1 identical over 8 bases. Looked up from germline, CDR1 is MDHEN and CDR2 is SYDVKM. V lost 5 bases to trimming and J lost 7 bases; unmatched junction nucleotides: 12. The CDR3 loop spans 15 amino acids. CDR3 sequence reads: CASSLRTGRMVGYTF. The CDR3 DNA follows: TGTGCCAGCAGTCTCCGGACAGGGAGGATGGTTGGCTACACCTTC.

The chain couples TRBV29-1 to TRBJ1-3; no definite D call. Between the trimmed V and J ends, which lost 7 bases and 4 bases, there was a span of 11 bases. Germline V lookup: CDR1 SQVTM, CDR2 ANQGSEA. CDR3 length equals 12 residues. CDR3 protein: CSAEGFGNTIYF. For the CDR3, the DNA is TGCAGCGCCGAGGGATTCGGAAACACCATATATTTT. Full variable domain (missing parts from reference TRBV29-1 and TRBJ1-3): SAVISQKPSRDICQRGTSLTIQCQVDSQVTMMFWYRQQPGQSLTLIATANQGSEATYESGFVIDKFPISRPNLTFSTLTVSNMSPEDSSIYLCSAEGFGNTIYFGEGSWLTVV.

This clone was seen more than once but under ten times. The rearrangement uses TRBV29-1 and TRBJ2-5; D perhaps matches TRBD2 (7 bases). Germline V gene lookup returns CDR1 SQVTM and CDR2 ANQGSEA. The CDR3 sequence is 14 residues long. V was clipped by 3 bases and J by 4 bases, with 15 bases between them. CDR3 DNA: TGCAGCGTTGATGGCGGGGGCGGGGGAGAGACCCAGTACTTC. Protein: CSVDGGGGGETQYF. Filled out from reference TRBV29-1 and TRBJ2-5, the complete variable domain reads SAVISQKPSRDICQRGTSLTIQCQVDSQVTMMFWYRQQPGQSLTLIATANQGSEATYESGFVIDKFPISRPNLTFSTLTVSNMSPEDSSIYLCSVDGGGGGETQYFGPGTRLLVL.

The chain carries TRBV9 and TRBJ1-3; no clear D. The CDR3 runs to 16 residues. V was cut by 3 bases and J by 0 bases, with 13 bases left in between. Germline CDR1 SGDLS, CDR2 YYNGEE. Written as DNA, the CDR3 is TGTGCCAGCAGCGCCGCCCGACGGGACTCTGGAAACACCATATATTTT. Translating gives CASSAARRDSGNTIYF.

The CDR3 loop is CASSPLYRELAKNIQYF. DNA for the CDR3: TGTGCCAGCAGCCCACTCTACAGGGAGTTAGCCAAAAACATTCAGTACTTC. The chain combines TRBV7-2 with TRBJ2-4, with TRBD1 as a possible D gene (6 bases). The CDR3 spans 17 residues. Trimming took off 5 bases at V and 0 bases at J, with 17 bases between the two ends. Germline V CDR1 and CDR2: SGHTA, FQGNSA. Full variable domain (remainder filled in from reference TRBV7-2 and TRBJ2-4): GAGVSQSPSNKVTEKGKDVELRCDPISGHTALYWYRQSLGQGLEFLIYFQGNSAPDKSGLPSDRFSAERTGGSVSTLTIQRTQQEDSAVYLCASSPLYRELAKNIQYFGAGTRLSVL.

This chain uses TRBV6-1 with TRBJ2-2, with D possibly TRBD2 on 5 matching bases. The CDR3 is 13 residues long. V gave up 7 bases and J gave up 0 bases, with 6 bases separating them. Looked up from germline, CDR1 is MNHNS and CDR2 is SASEGT. CDR3: CASTGTNTGELFF. In nucleotides, the CDR3 is TGTGCCAGCACGGGGACGAACACCGGGGAGCTGTTTTTT.

This clone has more than one count but fewer than ten. The CDR3 loop is CASSQTTGFPYEQYF. CDR3 nucleotides: TGCGCCAGCAGCCAAACTACAGGATTCCCCTACGAGCAGTACTTC. The chain employs TRBV4-1 and TRBJ2-7; tentative D call: TRBD1 (5 bases). This CDR3 comprises 15 residues. V was cut by 2 bases and J by 2 bases, with 13 bases left in between. Germline V gene sequence: CDR1 MGHRA, CDR2 YSYEKL.

V and J are TRBV30 and TRBJ2-3, with 10 positions matching TRBD2. The CDR3 covers 19 residues. The ends lost 0 bases at V and 2 bases at J; junction bases unmatched: 14. CDR1 GTSNPN and CDR2 SVGIG come from the germline V gene (reference sequence). The CDR3 loop is CAWSVGSGRAREDTDTQYF. The CDR3 DNA is TGTGCCTGGAGTGTAGGCAGCGGGAGGGCCCGGGAGGACACAGATACGCAGTATTTT.

About this clone: The same CDR3 is also encoded by other DNA sequences in this sample. This rearrangement joins TRBV5-1 to TRBJ2-3, with TRBD2 identical over 7 bases. This CDR3 has 15 residues. The V and J ends lost 0 bases and 1 base, in that order; junction bases with no gene match: 2. CDR1 SGHRS and CDR2 YFSETQ come from the germline V gene. The CDR3 is CASSLVLAGTDTQYF. The CDR3 DNA reads as TGCGCCAGCAGCTTGGTCCTAGCGGGCACAGATACGCAGTATTTT.

In this sample, this clone turned up a few times. The chain employs TRBV5-1 and TRBJ2-4; 9 bases are shared with TRBD1. Looked up from germline, CDR1 is SGHRS and CDR2 is YFSETQ. Trimming cost V 4 bases and J 5 bases; bases outside gene matches: 1. The CDR3 sequence is 13 residues long. CDR3 in amino acids: CASSRDRENIQYF. In DNA form, the CDR3 reads TGCGCCAGCAGCCGGGACAGGGAAAACATTCAGTACTTC.

With regard to this clone: The same CDR3 can be traced to other DNA sequences in this sample. The chain combines TRBV5-1 with TRBJ2-7, with a tentative D call TRBD2 (5 bases). Germline assignment: CDR1 SGHRS and CDR2 YFSETQ. The V and J ends lost 5 bases and 4 bases respectively, with 7 bases between them. This CDR3 comprises 11 residues. The CDR3 coding sequence is TGCGCCAGCAGGGGGAGTTACGAGCAGTACTTC. Residues: CASRGSYEQYF.

A single count supports this clone. The V and J genes are TRBV2 and TRBJ2-7; TRBD2 matches at 13 bases. The CDR3 covers 20 residues. J lost 4 bases, V lost 5 bases, and 20 bases had no gene match. Germline CDR1 SNHLY, CDR2 FYNNEI. CDR3 sequence: CASSPDPGLAGSALSYEQYF. DNA for the CDR3: TGTGCCAGCAGTCCAGATCCGGGACTAGCGGGGAGTGCCTTAAGTTACGAGCAGTACTTC.

This clone turned up a few times. The J gene is TRBJ2-7, the V gene TRBV23-1; possible D gene TRBD1, 5 bases. TRBV23-1 is annotated as an ORF whose role is uncertain. The CDR3 length is 16 residues. Between the trimmed V and J ends, which lost 0 bases and 1 base, there was a span of 13 bases. As DNA, the CDR3 is TGCGCCAGCAGTCAATCCCCCAGGGCGTTATCCTACGAGCAGTACTTC. Its translation: CASSQSPRALSYEQYF.

This rearrangement joins TRBV7-9 to TRBJ2-3; possible D gene TRBD1, 6 bases. Per germline, CDR1 SEHNR and CDR2 FQNEAQ (reference sequence). Trimming shortened V by 5 bases and J by 2 bases, and 14 bases separated the two germline ends. The CDR3 is 15 residues long. CDR3 region: CASSPSGTHTDTQYF. Here the CDR3 DNA reads TGTGCCAGCAGCCCCTCCGGGACACACACAGATACGCAGTATTTT.

The chain carries TRBV18 and TRBJ1-5, with D unclear. The V end was cut by 4 bases, the J end by 5 bases, with 12 bases between. Germline V gene sequence: CDR1 KGHSH, CDR2 LQKENI. This CDR3 spans 14 amino acids. The CDR3 sequence: CASSRTGSDQPQHF. DNA for the CDR3: TGTGCCAGCTCACGGACGGGGAGCGATCAGCCCCAGCATTTT.

The chain employs TRBV13 and TRBJ2-7; 8 nucleotides match TRBD2. This CDR3 has 14 residues. Per the germline V gene, CDR1 is PRHDT and CDR2 is FYEKMQ (reference sequence). J lost 0 bases, V lost 5 bases, and 3 bases had no gene match. The CDR3 coding sequence is TGTGCCAGCAGCGAAGCGGGGGTCTCCTACGAGCAGTACTTC. This sequence encodes CASSEAGVSYEQYF.

This clone was counted a few times. The CDR3 region is CASSSGEIITGELFF. CDR3 sequence (DNA): TGCGCCAGTAGCAGCGGGGAAATAATTACCGGGGAGCTGTTTTTT. The chain combines TRBV5-1 with TRBJ2-2, with TRBD2 matching 7 bases. This CDR3 is built from 15 residues. Looked up from germline, CDR1 is SGHRS and CDR2 is YFSETQ. V dropped 8 bases and J dropped 5; count of bases not matched to a gene: 12.

The gene calls are TRBV6-5 and TRBJ1-1; maybe TRBD1 (6 bases). The CDR3 has 15 residues. Germline V gene data show CDR1 as MNHEY and CDR2 as SVGAGI. V was trimmed by 0 bases and J by 3 bases, leaving 11 bases between them. CDR3 sequence reads: CASSYSMGADTEAFF. CDR3 bases: TGTGCCAGCAGTTACTCGATGGGGGCCGACACTGAAGCTTTCTTT.

This clone turned up a few times. V usage is TRBV7-6 and J usage is TRBJ1-1, with D uncertain. Germline CDR1 SGHVS, CDR2 FNYEAQ. V dropped 0 bases and J dropped 4 bases, with 12 bases sitting between them. The CDR3 runs to 15 residues. The CDR3 is CASSLAPGESTEAFF. CDR3 nucleotide sequence: TGTGCCAGCAGCTTAGCCCCTGGGGAGTCCACTGAAGCTTTCTTT.

This clone has a handful of counts. The chain recombines TRBV25-1 with TRBJ1-3; possible D gene TRBD1, 6 bases. The CDR3 runs 13 residues. Germline CDR1 MGHDK, CDR2 SYGVNS. Between the trimmed V and J ends, which lost 10 bases and 4 bases, there was a span of 14 bases. CDR3 residues: CATETGGGNTIYF. CDR3 nucleotides: TGTGCCACCGAGACAGGAGGAGGAAACACCATATATTTT.

The chain employs TRBV18 and TRBJ2-2; maybe TRBD1 (6 bases). CDR1 is KGHSH, CDR2 LQKENI, per germline. The CDR3 is made up of 16 amino acids. The V and J ends lost 1 base and 9 bases respectively, with 18 bases between them. The CDR3 DNA reads TGTGCCAGCTCACCACTGGCAGGGGATGATCACCGGGAGCTGTTTTTT. Its protein is CASSPLAGDDHRELFF.

This clone has a handful of counts. The V and J genes are TRBV11-2 and TRBJ1-2, with D tentatively TRBD1 (6 bases). The germline CDR1 and CDR2 sequences are SGHAT and FQNNGV. V shed 5 bases and J shed 1 base, with 11 bases lying between them. This CDR3 has 14 amino acids. The CDR3 DNA follows: TGTGCCAGCAGCCAATACAGGGTTAACTATGGCTACACCTTC. This sequence encodes CASSQYRVNYGYTF.

V usage is TRBV4-2 and J usage is TRBJ1-4; D ambiguous. Trimming took 0 bases from V and 7 from J, leaving 21 bases between them. Germline CDR1 LGHNA, CDR2 YNFKEQ. This CDR3 has 18 residues. CDR3 sequence reads: CASSQDLGKGEGSEKLFF. The CDR3 nucleotides are TGTGCCAGCAGCCAAGATCTCGGGAAGGGAGAGGGTAGTGAAAAACTGTTTTTT.

This sequence joins TRBV30 and TRBJ2-1; TRBD1 might be the D (5 bases). CDR3 size: 10 residues. V lost 8 bases and J 10 bases, leaving 12 bases between the germline ends. Germline CDR1 and CDR2: GTSNPN and SVGIG (reference sequence). CDR3 DNA sequence: TGTGCCGGCCAAGGGGAAGAGCAGTTCTTC. It translates to CAGQGEEQFF.

This clone was counted a few times. The sample carries other DNA sequences with the same CDR3. The chain carries TRBV12-5 and TRBJ2-5, with no clear D. The CDR3 is 11 amino acids. V lost 2 bases and J lost 5, with 3 bases in between. Germline V lookup: CDR1 LGHNT, CDR2 FRNRAP. The DNA of the CDR3 is TGTGCTAGTGGTTTGCGGGAGACCCAGTACTTC. Protein: CASGLRETQYF.

In its sample, this clone was seen a few times. This chain links TRBV30 with TRBJ1-1; no reliable D call. Per germline, CDR1 GTSNPN and CDR2 SVGIG (reference sequence). The CDR3 has 13 amino acids. Trimming removed 3 bases from V and 5 bases from J, with 13 bases in between. CDR3 sequence: CAWRGGSWTEAFF. CDR3 nucleotides: TGTGCCTGGAGAGGAGGGAGTTGGACTGAAGCTTTCTTT.

The chain has TRBV30 and TRBJ1-1, with D perhaps TRBD1 (6 bases). There are 13 residues in the CDR3. The V end was cut by 2 bases, the J end by 4 bases, with 11 bases between. Germline CDR1 GTSNPN, CDR2 SVGIG (reference sequence). CDR3 coding DNA: TGTGCCTGGAGTATACAAGGGGGCACTGAAGCTTTCTTT. It translates to CAWSIQGGTEAFF.

This clone has a handful of counts. This sequence joins TRBV5-1 and TRBJ2-5, with D perhaps TRBD1 (5 bases). With 0 bases removed from V and 5 bases from J, the gap between germline ends came to 17 bases. Germline-derived CDR1 and CDR2 are SGHRS and YFSETQ. The CDR3 has 16 amino acids. The CDR3 sequence is CASSLVRQGVLETQYF. CDR3 nucleotide sequence: TGCGCCAGCAGCTTGGTTCGGCAGGGTGTTCTGGAGACCCAGTACTTC. Looking up the rest from reference TRBV5-1 and TRBJ2-5 gives the full variable domain: KAGVTQTPRYLIKTRGQQVTLSCSPISGHRSVSWYQQTPGQGLQFLFEYFSETQRNKGNFPGRFSGRQFSNSRSEMNVSTLELGDSALYLCASSLVRQGVLETQYFGPGTRLLVL.

The chain uses TRBV29-1 and TRBJ1-1; TRBD1 is a possible D gene (6 bases). The germline gives CDR1 SQVTM, CDR2 ANQGSEA. The CDR3 loop spans 14 amino acids. V was pared by 2 bases and J by 0 bases, with 10 bases between. In DNA form, the CDR3 reads TGCAGCGTTGAAAGGGGGACAATGAACACTGAAGCTTTCTTT. It yields the protein CSVERGTMNTEAFF.

This clone was observed a handful of times. The chain recombines TRBV30 with TRBJ2-1; 8 nucleotides agree with TRBD2. The V and J ends lost 4 bases and 0 bases, in that order; junction bases with no gene match: 8. Germline values: CDR1 GTSNPN, CDR2 SVGIG (reference sequence). The CDR3 runs 16 residues. CDR3 DNA sequence: TGTGCCTGGAAGGCTAGCGGGCCCAGCTCCTACAATGAGCAGTTCTTC. Translation: CAWKASGPSSYNEQFF.